Presented here are 14 T cell receptor beta chains from one specimen sequenced in a study of vaccination effects on CD4 cells after COVID-19. No antigen has been identified for these receptors. ViraFEST used viral peptide pools to expand antigen-specific CD4+ T cells before sequencing. CD4+ T cell isolation took place after 10 days of culture. Either the mRNA-1273 or the BNT162b2 vaccine was given to participants as two doses. Profiling relied on immunoSEQ multiplex PCR, and the TCRdb table lists in-frame clones only, not all of them. Counted here are about 61,000 clones, around four fifths occurring once; the ten biggest clones make up around 1.2%. The material sequenced was CD4+ T cells from PBMCs cultured with HCoV-229E spike peptides, taken after COVID-19 vaccination. Receptors were obtained from a human donor who received a COVID-19 vaccine.

The V gene is TRBV30, the J gene TRBJ1-1; D perhaps matches TRBD1 (5 bases). Germline loops: CDR1 GTSNPN, CDR2 SVGIG (reference sequence). Deletions cut 0 bases from V and 5 bases from J, with 10 bases between. This CDR3 has 13 amino acids. This chain's CDR3 is CAWSVRGVTEAFF. Here the CDR3 DNA reads TGTGCCTGGAGTGTACGGGGGGTTACTGAAGCTTTCTTT.

The chain uses TRBV5-1 and TRBJ1-4; D remains ambiguous. V dropped 4 bases and J dropped 2 bases, with 12 bases sitting between them. Germline V gene data show CDR1 as SGHRS and CDR2 as YFSETQ. The CDR3 length is 15 residues. CDR3 region: CASSQGRGTNEKLFF. DNA of the CDR3: TGCGCCAGCAGCCAAGGCCGCGGGACTAATGAAAAACTGTTTTTT. The complete variable domain, with remaining parts taken from reference TRBV5-1 and TRBJ1-4, reads KAGVTQTPRYLIKTRGQQVTLSCSPISGHRSVSWYQQTPGQGLQFLFEYFSETQRNKGNFPGRFSGRQFSNSRSEMNVSTLELGDSALYLCASSQGRGTNEKLFFGSGTQLSVL.

V gene TRBV9 combines with J gene TRBJ2-3, with unresolved D. In germline, CDR1 is SGDLS, CDR2 YYNGEE. Trimming took off 4 bases at V and 6 bases at J, with 21 bases between the two ends. This CDR3 has 16 residues. CDR3 bases: TGTGCCAGCAGCCCCTTAAGTAACTACGGTGGGGATACGCAGTATTTT. Its protein is CASSPLSNYGGDTQYF. Filled out from reference TRBV9 and TRBJ2-3, the complete variable domain reads DSGVTQTPKHLITATGQRVTLRCSPRSGDLSVYWYQQSLDQGLQFLIQYYNGEERAKGNILERFSAQQFPDLHSELNLSSLELGDSALYFCASSPLSNYGGDTQYFGPGTRLTVL.

This clone has only one observation. CDR3 residues: CASSEGGGPLHF. CDR3 nucleotide sequence: TGTGCCAGCAGTGAAGGGGGGGGACCCCTCCACTTT. The chain couples TRBV25-1 to TRBJ1-6; D might be TRBD1 (5 bases). V lost 2 bases and J 12 bases, leaving 8 bases between the germline ends. Germline lookup yields CDR1 MGHDK and CDR2 SYGVNS. The CDR3 totals 12 residues.

V and J are TRBV10-3 and TRBJ2-7; D may be TRBD1 or TRBD2 (5 bases each). Per the germline V gene, CDR1 is ENHRY and CDR2 is SYGVKD. The CDR3 totals 13 residues. The V gene lost 3 bases and the J gene lost 5 bases, with 11 bases spanning the gap. The CDR3 here is CAISESGTHEQYV. DNA for the CDR3: TGTGCCATCAGTGAATCCGGGACCCACGAGCAGTACGTC.

This sequence joins TRBV24-1 and TRBJ1-4, with D unresolved. The germline gives CDR1 KGHDR, CDR2 SFDVKD. This CDR3 spans 16 amino acids. Trimming removed 3 bases from V and 8 bases from J, with 18 bases in between. Written as DNA, the CDR3 is TGTGCCACCAGTGATGCCAGCGGGAGGGAGGAAGAAAAACTGTTTTTT. Translating it yields CATSDASGREEEKLFF.

The V call is TRBV7-2, the J call TRBJ2-5; 10 bases line up with TRBD2. This CDR3 contains 16 residues. From germline, CDR1 is SGHTA and CDR2 FQGNSA. V shed 5 bases and J 4 bases; nucleotides not matched to a gene: 10. CDR3 bases: TGTGCCAGCAGCCTCCGGGGCAGCGGGGGGGGAGAGACCCAGTACTTC. It is translated as CASSLRGSGGGETQYF.

This clone came up a few times. V gene TRBV11-2 combines with J gene TRBJ1-6; 9 bases line up with TRBD1. Germline values: CDR1 SGHAT, CDR2 FQNNGV. The CDR3 is made up of 15 amino acids. Trimming took 5 bases from V and 8 from J; bases not matched to a gene: 7. The CDR3 nucleotides read TGTGCCAGCAGCGCCATAGACAGGGGGGATTCACCCCTCCACTTT. Amino acid sequence: CASSAIDRGDSPLHF. The whole variable domain, remainder taken from reference TRBV11-2 and TRBJ1-6, is EAGVAQSPRYKIIEKRQSVAFWCNPISGHATLYWYQQILGQGPKLLIQFQNNGVVDDSQLPKDRFSAERLKGVDSTLKIQPAKLEDSAVYLCASSAIDRGDSPLHFGNGTRLTVT.

The rearrangement links TRBV6-1 to TRBJ2-5, with D maybe TRBD1 (5 bases). The V end lost 2 bases, the J end lost 3 bases, and 13 bases lay between the germline ends. The CDR3 covers 15 residues. Germline V gives CDR1 MNHNS, CDR2 SASEGT. This chain's CDR3 is CASSELGRTKETQYF. CDR3 in DNA: TGTGCCAGCAGTGAACTGGGCAGGACAAAAGAGACCCAGTACTTC.

The chain uses TRBV5-4 and TRBJ2-7, with 9 nucleotides matching TRBD1. Germline loops: CDR1 SGHNT, CDR2 YYREEE (reference sequence). The CDR3 runs to 13 residues. Trimming removed 4 bases from V and 7 bases from J; junction bases left unmatched: 6. Here the CDR3 DNA reads TGTGCCAGCAGCGTACAGGGGGCGGGAGAGCAGTACGTC. This encodes CASSVQGAGEQYV.

The J gene is TRBJ1-1, the V gene TRBV4-2, with D tentatively TRBD1 (6 bases). This CDR3 region has 18 residues. Germline loops: CDR1 LGHNA, CDR2 YNFKEQ. V gave up 3 bases and J gave up 0 bases, with 20 bases separating them. CDR3 sequence reads: CASSQQVQQGGMNTEAFF. As DNA, the CDR3 is TGTGCCAGCAGCCAGCAGGTCCAACAGGGAGGGATGAACACTGAAGCTTTCTTT.

The V call is TRBV7-9, the J call TRBJ1-4; D may be TRBD1 (5 bases). V lost 4 bases to trimming and J lost 7 bases, with 13 bases between them. Germline V CDR1 and CDR2: SEHNR, FQNEAQ (reference sequence). The CDR3 length is 14 residues. The CDR3 region is CASSSGQGVEKLFF. DNA for the CDR3: TGTGCCAGCAGCTCAGGTCAGGGAGTTGAAAAACTGTTTTTT.

V is TRBV6-2 or TRBV6-3 and J is TRBJ1-5; no firm D call. This CDR3 has 13 amino acids. The germline CDR1 and CDR2 sequences are MNHEY and SVGEGT. The V end was cut by 0 bases, the J end by 10 bases, with 10 bases between. The chain's CDR3 is CASSYSTVNPQHF. CDR3 DNA: TGTGCCAGCAGTTACTCGACGGTAAACCCCCAGCATTTT.

This clone was recorded only once. The V and J genes are TRBV2 and TRBJ2-3; D unclear. Germline V gives CDR1 SNHLY, CDR2 FYNNEI. The V end lost 3 bases, the J end lost 1 base, and 8 bases lay between the germline ends. The CDR3 has 14 residues. For the CDR3, the DNA is TGTGCCAGCAGTGATGCGACTGGCACAGATACGCAGTATTTT. Translating gives CASSDATGTDTQYF.